The 27 T cell receptor beta chains given below trace back to one sample, sequenced in a study of monozygotic twins with cystic fibrosis. Clones were read by immunoSEQ multiplex PCR, and TCRdb kept only the in-frame ones, dropping some. The data contain some 26,000 clones, 80% to 95% of them singletons. Material: blood. All receptors derive from a girl aged 2 to 10 with cystic fibrosis.

The rearrangement uses TRBV9 and TRBJ2-5, with D possibly being TRBD2 (6 bases). CDR1 is SGDLS, CDR2 YYNGEE, per germline. This CDR3 contains 15 residues. V lost 4 bases and J 3 bases, leaving 16 bases between the germline ends. The CDR3 spells CASSIDGGTEETQYF. DNA of the CDR3: TGTGCCAGCAGCATAGACGGGGGAACCGAAGAGACCCAGTACTTC.

The rearrangement links TRBV19 to TRBJ2-5; 7 bases line up with TRBD2. Trimming at V came to 7 bases and at J to 5 bases, leaving 7 bases not matched to a gene. The CDR3 is 13 residues long. Per the germline V gene, CDR1 is LNHDA and CDR2 is SQIVND (reference sequence). CDR3 DNA sequence: TGTGCCAGTACCAATGCAGCGGGGGAGACCCAGTACTTC. Residues: CASTNAAGETQYF.

This chain links TRBV27 with TRBJ2-2; D might be TRBD2 (6 bases). The germline CDR1 and CDR2 sequences are MNHEY and SMNVEV (reference sequence). Trimming took 5 bases from V and 0 from J, leaving 16 bases between them. The CDR3 totals 17 residues. CDR3 bases: TGTGCCAGCAGTCCACGACTAGTTTTCCCGAACACCGGGGAGCTGTTTTTT. Protein sequence: CASSPRLVFPNTGELFF.

The CDR3 region is CASSWAGEIPEAFF. The CDR3 coding sequence is TGCGCCAGCAGTTGGGCAGGGGAGATCCCTGAAGCTTTCTTT. The rearrangement joins TRBV10-2 to TRBJ1-1; possibly TRBD1 for D (6 bases). Germline V gives CDR1 WSHSY, CDR2 SAAADI. Between the trimmed V and J ends, which lost 5 bases and 6 bases, there was a span of 16 bases. The CDR3 covers 14 residues.

Of note for this clone: One end of the junction is discordant with germline, which a read error may explain. The chain has TRBV15 and TRBJ1-1, with no clear D. Germline loops: CDR1 LNHNV, CDR2 YYDKDF (reference sequence). This CDR3 spans 11 amino acids. The DNA for the CDR3 is TGTGCCACCGTCGATTTTCCCAGGATTTACTTT. It encodes CATVDFPRIYF.

This clone was recorded only once. The chain has TRBV19 and TRBJ1-5; D is uncertain. Trimming left V 3 bases short and J 5 bases short, with 8 bases between. CDR3 size: 13 residues. Germline loops: CDR1 LNHDA, CDR2 SQIVND (reference sequence). In DNA form, the CDR3 reads TGTGCCAGTAGTATCAGACCGGATCAGCCCCAGCATTTT. It codes for CASSIRPDQPQHF. The full variable domain, in which reference TRBV19 and TRBJ1-5 provide the parts outside the CDR3, is DGGITQSPKYLFRKEGQNVTLSCEQNLNHDAMYWYRQDPGQGLRLIYYSQIVNDFQKGDIAEGYSVSREKKESFPLTVTSAQKNPTAFYLCASSIRPDQPQHFGDGTRLSIL.

V usage is TRBV4-3 and J usage is TRBJ2-7; D might be TRBD1 (6 bases). Germline V gene sequence: CDR1 LGHNA, CDR2 YSLEER. Between the trimmed V and J ends, which lost 1 base and 3 bases, there was a span of 19 bases. This CDR3 region has 17 residues. In nucleotides, the CDR3 is TGCGCCAGCAGCCAAGGAGTACCGGGACAAGGCCTCTACGAGCAGTACTTC. This codes for CASSQGVPGQGLYEQYF.

This clone has just one count. J is TRBJ1-4 and V is TRBV27; TRBD1 agrees at 7 bases. The ends lost 3 bases at V and 5 bases at J; junction bases unmatched: 12. The CDR3 extends over 17 amino acids. The germline gives CDR1 MNHEY, CDR2 SMNVEV (reference sequence). Here the CDR3 reads CASSFVSLAGGNEKLFF. In DNA, the CDR3 is TGTGCCAGCAGTTTTGTATCCCTGGCAGGGGGAAATGAAAAACTGTTTTTT.

Only one count was recorded for this clone. The chain combines TRBV19 with TRBJ2-1; maybe TRBD2 (5 bases). CDR3 length: 13 amino acids. Trimming took 5 bases from V and 7 from J, leaving 12 bases between them. CDR1 is LNHDA and CDR2 is SQIVND in the germline V gene (reference sequence). The CDR3 DNA sequence: TGTGCCAGTAGTCTCCGAGGGTGGAATGAGCAGTTCTTC. Translated: CASSLRGWNEQFF. Looking up the rest from reference TRBV19 and TRBJ2-1 gives the full variable domain: DGGITQSPKYLFRKEGQNVTLSCEQNLNHDAMYWYRQDPGQGLRLIYYSQIVNDFQKGDIAEGYSVSREKKESFPLTVTSAQKNPTAFYLCASSLRGWNEQFFGPGTRLTVL.

The V call is TRBV29-1, the J call TRBJ1-1; 9 bases fit TRBD1. The length of the CDR3 is 14 residues. CDR1 SQVTM and CDR2 ANQGSEA come from the germline V gene. J gave up 5 bases and V 4 bases, and 8 bases lay outside the gene matches. The CDR3 nucleotides read TGCAGCGTTGTTACACAGGGGGCTTGGACTGAAGCTTTCTTT. This gives the protein CSVVTQGAWTEAFF. Full variable domain (outside the CDR3, taken from reference TRBV29-1 and TRBJ1-1): SAVISQKPSRDICQRGTSLTIQCQVDSQVTMMFWYRQQPGQSLTLIATANQGSEATYESGFVIDKFPISRPNLTFSTLTVSNMSPEDSSIYLCSVVTQGAWTEAFFGQGTRLTVV.

This clone has a handful of counts. The chain couples TRBV13 to TRBJ2-7, with 10 bases matching TRBD2. CDR3 length: 13 amino acids. In germline, CDR1 is PRHDT, CDR2 FYEKMQ (reference sequence). J was trimmed by 6 bases and V by 3 bases; bases with no gene match: 2. For the CDR3, the DNA is TGTGCCAGCAGCTTTAGCGGGGGGCGCGAGCAGTACTTC. Translating gives CASSFSGGREQYF.

The chain uses TRBV5-6 and TRBJ2-3; D might be TRBD1 (5 bases). The ends were cut back, 1 base at V and 4 bases at J, with 19 bases in the middle. This CDR3 is 17 amino acids long. CDR1 and CDR2 from the germline V gene are SGHDT and YYEEEE. The CDR3 DNA reads TGTGCCAGCAGCTTGTGGGGCCGCAGGGATAGCCCAGATACGCAGTATTTT. It is translated as CASSLWGRRDSPDTQYF.

A few counts support this clone. The chain recombines TRBV2 with TRBJ1-2; D possibly corresponds to TRBD1 (5 bases). V lost 4 bases and J lost 3, with 12 bases in between. The CDR3 has 14 residues. Germline V gene data show CDR1 as SNHLY and CDR2 as FYNNEI. CDR3 nucleotide sequence: TGTGCCAGCAGTGTTGCGGGGCAGGACTATGGCTACACCTTC. It specifies CASSVAGQDYGYTF.

The gene calls are TRBV13 and TRBJ1-1; 8 bases line up with TRBD1. The germline V gene encodes CDR1 PRHDT and CDR2 FYEKMQ (reference sequence). After removal of 5 bases from V and 1 base from J, the junction contained 6 bases not matched to a gene. The CDR3 has 15 amino acids. The CDR3 is CASSTQGEGNTEAFF. For the CDR3, the DNA is TGTGCCAGCAGCACACAGGGGGAGGGGAACACTGAAGCTTTCTTT.

This clone has only one observation. V is TRBV29-1 and J is TRBJ1-1; the D gene is possibly TRBD1 (6 bases). V was clipped by 5 bases and J by 9 bases, with 19 bases between them. CDR1 is SQVTM and CDR2 is ANQGSEA in the germline V gene. CDR3 length equals 13 residues. CDR3: CSVIVGGRDKAFF. The CDR3 DNA reads as TGCAGCGTTATAGTTGGAGGGAGGGACAAAGCTTTCTTT.

J is TRBJ1-4 and V is TRBV5-1; 7 nucleotides align to TRBD1. V dropped 5 bases and J dropped 7; count of bases not matched to a gene: 11. In germline, CDR1 is SGHRS, CDR2 YFSETQ. CDR3 length: 15 amino acids. CDR3 sequence (DNA): TGCGCCAGCAGAGAAATTACAGGGGCTGGTGAAAAACTGTTTTTT. It codes for CASREITGAGEKLFF.

V and J are TRBV2 and TRBJ1-2; possible D gene TRBD1, 5 bases. The CDR3 is 14 amino acids. The ends were cut back, 5 bases at V and 0 bases at J, with 10 bases in the middle. Looked up from germline, CDR1 is SNHLY and CDR2 is FYNNEI. CDR3 bases: TGTGCCAGCAGTATGGGACGGCCTAACTATGGCTACACCTTC. As protein: CASSMGRPNYGYTF.

The chain joins TRBV6-6 to TRBJ1-6; possibly TRBD1 for D (6 bases). Trimming shortened V by 6 bases and J by 4 bases, and 10 bases separated the two germline ends. CDR3 size: 14 residues. Germline-derived CDR1 and CDR2 are MNHNY and SVGAGI (reference sequence). CDR3 loop: CASSPTGYNSPLHF. CDR3 sequence (DNA): TGTGCCAGCAGCCCTACAGGGTATAATTCACCCCTCCACTTT.

This sequence joins TRBV7-9 and TRBJ1-1; no clear D gene. V lost 5 bases to trimming and J lost 4 bases, with 11 bases between them. The CDR3 covers 13 residues. CDR1 and CDR2 from the germline V gene are SEHNR and FQNEAQ (reference sequence). CDR3 DNA: TGTGCCAGCAGCCCGACGTCACCCACTGAAGCTTTCTTT. The encoded protein is CASSPTSPTEAFF.

This rearrangement joins TRBV6-1 to TRBJ1-2; no firm D call. Germline assignment: CDR1 MNHNS and CDR2 SASEGT. V gave up 5 bases and J gave up 3 bases, with 16 bases separating them. The CDR3 extends over 15 amino acids. CDR3 sequence reads: CASSTSPTAYYGYTF. DNA of the CDR3: TGTGCCAGCAGTACGAGCCCCACCGCCTACTATGGCTACACCTTC.

The gene calls are TRBV7-2 and TRBJ2-7; 7 bases match TRBD1. V lost 1 base and J lost 2; bases outside the gene matches: 11. This CDR3 has 17 amino acids. CDR1 and CDR2 (germline): SGHTA, FQGNSA. CDR3: CASSLGFEGAEAYEQYF. CDR3 sequence (DNA): TGTGCCAGCAGCTTAGGTTTTGAGGGGGCGGAAGCCTACGAGCAGTACTTC.

The chain combines TRBV6-1 with TRBJ1-1, with unresolved D. The CDR3 covers 13 residues. The ends were cut back, 3 bases at V and 2 bases at J, with 7 bases in the middle. Germline CDR1 reads MNHNS; CDR2 reads SASEGT. The CDR3 spells CASSEVSNTEAFF. CDR3 sequence (DNA): TGTGCCAGCAGTGAGGTCAGCAACACTGAAGCTTTCTTT.

The V and J genes are TRBV10-3 and TRBJ1-1, with D unclear. This CDR3 contains 14 residues. Germline V lookup: CDR1 ENHRY, CDR2 SYGVKD. Trimming stripped 4 bases from V and 8 bases from J, with 17 bases between. The CDR3 DNA is TGTGCCATCAGTGGGGTTCAGCCCGGCGGGGAAGCTTTCTTT. This gives the protein CAISGVQPGGEAFF.

This chain links TRBV7-2 with TRBJ2-5; TRBD2 matches at 7 bases. Germline CDR1 reads SGHTA; CDR2 reads FQGNSA. J gave up 3 bases and V 5 bases, and 9 bases lay outside the gene matches. The CDR3 totals 15 residues. The CDR3 DNA sequence: TGTGCCAGCAGCCGCGTGGGACTACCGGAAGAGACCCAGTACTTC. Its translation: CASSRVGLPEETQYF.

The rearrangement uses TRBV9 and TRBJ1-2; D is uncertain. The CDR3 sequence is 15 residues long. Germline CDR1 SGDLS, CDR2 YYNGEE. V was cut by 6 bases and J by 4 bases, with 19 bases left in between. CDR3: CASTKTDSGSYGYTF. CDR3 DNA: TGTGCCAGCACCAAAACCGATTCGGGGAGCTATGGCTACACCTTC. Full variable domain (outside the CDR3, taken from reference TRBV9 and TRBJ1-2): DSGVTQTPKHLITATGQRVTLRCSPRSGDLSVYWYQQSLDQGLQFLIQYYNGEERAKGNILERFSAQQFPDLHSELNLSSLELGDSALYFCASTKTDSGSYGYTFGSGTRLTVV.

The chain uses TRBV2 and TRBJ1-3; TRBD1 matches at 8 bases. This CDR3 spans 17 amino acids. Unmatched junction bases numbered 6, after V lost 2 bases and J lost 0 bases. CDR1 and CDR2 from the germline V gene are SNHLY and FYNNEI. CDR3 in DNA: TGTGCCAGCAGTGAACAGGGGGCATCGCTCTCTGGAAACACCATATATTTT. Amino acids: CASSEQGASLSGNTIYF.

The count of this clone is one. This chain connects TRBV10-2 to TRBJ1-6, with 9 bases identical to TRBD1. The CDR3 extends over 13 amino acids. The V gene's germline CDR1 is WSHSY and CDR2 SAAADI. The V and J ends lost 11 bases and 7 bases, in that order; junction bases with no gene match: 6. The CDR3 reads CAPRTGDNSPLHF. The CDR3 DNA follows: TGCGCCCCGAGGACAGGGGACAATTCACCCCTCCACTTT.